This TCR beta chain was retrieved from a study of neurological immune-mediated disorders. MiXCR, run by TCRdb on the 5' RACE reads, gives a single entry per CDR3 protein. The sample has about 30,000 distinct CDR3 sequences, under 6% seen once. Trimming at V came to 3 bases and at J to 7 bases, leaving 8 bases not matched to a gene. The CDR3 is made up of 15 amino acids. This clonotype was detected many times. Sequencing was performed on CD4+ T cells from blood. The source of this sequence is a woman in her forties or fifties in good health. The V gene is TRBV12-3 or TRBV12-4, the J gene TRBJ1-4, with TRBD1 matching 7 bases. CDR3 in amino acids: CASSFNQGGGEKLFF. Here the CDR3 DNA reads TGTGCCAGCAGTTTTAATCAGGGGGGGGGTGAAAAACTGTTTTTT.